Following are 20 T cell receptor beta chains from one sample sequenced in a study of blood T cells in healthy people across ages (dated by TCRdb to the mid-2010s). The library was obtained by 5' RACE. TCRdb lists the instrument as Illumina HiSeq 2500. A second PCR of about 6 to 11 cycles was run with a J-beta primer mix and a sample-barcoded 5' primer. TCRdb ran its own pipeline on the public reads, namely fastp trimming at Q25 and MiXCR clone calling, and kept in-frame beta chains. A single entry per CDR3 protein holds the most common genes and DNA from its merged rows. A total of hundreds of thousands of distinct CDR3 sequences appear in this sample, 20% to 25% of them only once. The ten largest clones add up to more than 7.5% of the sample. These data were likewise used in another study, on T cells of mothers and their children.

Source material: blood. These receptors came from a boy between 10 and 17 years old in good health.

The chain has TRBV6-5 and TRBJ1-2; a possible D gene is TRBD1 (6 bases). The germline V and J ends were trimmed by 8 bases and 4 bases, with 17 bases remaining between them. Looked up from germline, CDR1 is MNHEY and CDR2 is SVGAGI. The CDR3 runs to 14 residues. The DNA for the CDR3 is TGTGCCAGCGGGAGAGGGGGAGGATCCTATGGCTACACCTTC. Translation: CASGRGGGSYGYTF.

Turning to this clonotype: One end of the junction does not line up with germline, which may come from a read error. The chain couples TRBV6-5 to TRBJ2-1; TRBD2 matches at 8 bases. CDR1 and CDR2 from the germline V gene are MNHEY and SVGAGI. There are 15 residues in the CDR3. CDR3 region: CAGSYGLAGPHEQFF. The CDR3 DNA reads TGTGCCGGCAGTTACGGGTTAGCGGGGCCTCACGAGCAGTTCTTC.

For this clonotype: One junction end disagrees with the germline gene, perhaps due to a read error. The rearrangement joins TRBV10-3 to TRBJ1-4; D ambiguous. This CDR3 has 12 amino acids. CDR1 and CDR2 (germline): ENHRY, SYGVKD. The CDR3 is CATGPNNEQLFF. In nucleotides, the CDR3 is TGTGCCACCGGACCTAATAATGAACAACTGTTTTTT.

This chain joins TRBV6-2 or TRBV6-3 and TRBJ2-7; D call uncertain. Germline CDR1 and CDR2: MNHEY and SVGEGT. Trimming took 2 bases from V and 10 from J, leaving 3 bases between them. The CDR3 sequence is 9 residues long. CDR3 protein: CASSYAQYF. The CDR3 coding sequence is TGTGCCAGCAGTTACGCTCAGTACTTC.

This clonotype has more than one count but fewer than ten. The junction differs from germline at one of its ends, possibly a read error. The chain joins TRBV9 to TRBJ2-5; D possibly corresponds to TRBD1 (6 bases). The DNA end lines up better with TRBJ2-7; the J call may be wrong. This CDR3 contains 14 residues. Germline V gene lookup returns CDR1 SGDLS and CDR2 YYNGEE. The CDR3 region is CTSSVVEGGHEQYF. In DNA, the CDR3 is TGTACCAGCAGCGTAGTCGAAGGGGGTCACGAGCAGTACTTC.

This clonotype has only a few counts. V gene TRBV2 combines with J gene TRBJ2-3; D ambiguous. This CDR3 comprises 16 residues. Trimming removed 4 bases from V and 4 bases from J, with 18 bases in between. Germline-derived CDR1 and CDR2 are SNHLY and FYNNEI. The CDR3, as DNA: TGTGCCAGCAGTGTGACGGCCAGGCTGACGGCAGATACGCAGTATTTT. Translating gives CASSVTARLTADTQYF.

This clonotype appeared a few times. The chain joins TRBV11-2 to TRBJ2-5; unclear D gene. Trimming stripped 3 bases from V and 4 bases from J, with 12 bases between. The CDR3 sequence is 14 residues long. Germline CDR1 reads SGHAT; CDR2 reads FQNNGV. The CDR3 spells CASSFLGNRETQYF. CDR3 nucleotides: TGTGCCAGCAGCTTTCTGGGGAATCGAGAGACCCAGTACTTC.

Regarding this clonotype: Mismatch with germline at one junction end may stem from a read error. V gene TRBV9 combines with J gene TRBJ1-5; perhaps TRBD1 as D (5 bases). CDR3 length: 15 residues. CDR1 SGDLS and CDR2 YYNGEE come from the germline V gene. Here the CDR3 DNA reads TGTGCCAGCAGCTTCTCGGGGCAGATCAATCAGCCCCGGCATTTT. It codes for CASSFSGQINQPRHF.

This clonotype was counted between two and nine times. The J gene is TRBJ2-5, the V gene TRBV29-1; D unclear. There are 12 residues in the CDR3. The germline V gene has CDR1 SQVTM and CDR2 ANQGSEA. Trimming took 3 bases from V and 3 from J, leaving 8 bases between them. Written as DNA, the CDR3 is TGCAGCGTTGACGTGACAAAAGAGACCCAGTACTTC. Its protein product is CSVDVTKETQYF.

The J gene is TRBJ2-7, the V gene TRBV5-5, with D hard to call. The V gene's germline CDR1 is SGHKS and CDR2 YYEKEE (reference sequence). Trimming took off 0 bases at V and 3 bases at J, with 10 bases between the two ends. CDR3 size: 14 residues. This CDR3 is CASSLESWVYEQYF. The CDR3 DNA is TGTGCCAGCAGCTTGGAATCGTGGGTCTACGAGCAGTACTTC.

This chain links TRBV6-2 or TRBV6-3 with TRBJ2-1; perhaps TRBD2 as D (5 bases). Germline-derived CDR1 and CDR2 are MNHEY and SVGEGT. The CDR3 loop spans 12 amino acids. V was trimmed by 8 bases and J by 8 bases, leaving 13 bases between them. CDR3 amino acids: CASEADGDEQFF. CDR3 DNA sequence: TGTGCCAGCGAGGCCGACGGGGATGAGCAGTTCTTC.

CDR3 bases: TGTGCCAGCAGCTTAACGGTAACAGACTACAATGAGCAGTTCTTC. It translates to CASSLTVTDYNEQFF. This sequence joins TRBV7-3 and TRBJ2-1; no definite D call. This CDR3 is built from 15 residues. V lost 0 bases to trimming and J lost 3 bases, with 9 bases between them. CDR1 is SGHTA, CDR2 FQGTGA, per germline.

The V call is TRBV6-1, the J call TRBJ2-7, with a possible D match to TRBD1 (5 bases). CDR3 length: 12 residues. V shed 1 base and J shed 6 bases, with 7 bases lying between them. Germline CDR1 and CDR2: MNHNS and SASEGT. The CDR3 reads CASSEVRAEQYF. CDR3 nucleotides: TGTGCCAGCAGTGAAGTCAGGGCCGAGCAGTACTTC.

The rearrangement uses TRBV6-2 or TRBV6-3 and TRBJ2-7; the match to TRBD1 covers 8 bases. Per the germline V gene, CDR1 is MNHEY and CDR2 is SVGEGT. CDR3 size: 16 residues. V lost 0 bases, J lost 5 bases, and 9 bases stayed unmatched. The CDR3: CASSYSSGQGIDEQYF. As DNA, the CDR3 is TGTGCCAGCAGTTACTCGAGCGGACAGGGAATCGACGAGCAGTACTTC.

The chain carries TRBV11-3 and TRBJ2-5; D might be TRBD2 (6 bases). Between the trimmed V and J ends, which lost 1 base and 9 bases, there was a span of 6 bases. The CDR3 loop spans 11 amino acids. Germline values: CDR1 SGHNT, CDR2 YENEEA. The CDR3 loop is CASSLGGAQYF. As DNA, the CDR3 is TGTGCCAGCAGCTTAGGGGGGGCCCAGTACTTC. The full variable domain, its missing parts supplied by reference TRBV11-3 and TRBJ2-5, is EAGVVQSPRYKIIEKKQPVAFWCNPISGHNTLYWYLQNLGQGPELLIRYENEEAVDDSQLPKDRFSAERLKGVDSTLKIQPAELGDSAVYLCASSLGGAQYFGPGTRLLVL.

V usage is TRBV4-1 and J usage is TRBJ2-7; no clear D. The CDR3 is made up of 13 amino acids. Trimming left V 1 base short and J 8 bases short, with 12 bases between. Germline lookup yields CDR1 MGHRA and CDR2 YSYEKL. In nucleotides, the CDR3 is TGCGCCAGCAGCCAAGCCACCGTATCTCAGCAGTACTTC. Translating gives CASSQATVSQQYF.

This rearrangement joins TRBV24-1 to TRBJ2-1; TRBD1 agrees at 8 bases. CDR1 and CDR2 from the germline V gene are KGHDR and SFDVKD. The CDR3 contains 17 residues. Trimming cost V 2 bases and J 6 bases; bases outside gene matches: 11. The CDR3 region has the DNA TGTGCCACCAGTGATTCCGGAAGATCGACAGGGGTCAATGAGCAGTTCTTC. Translation: CATSDSGRSTGVNEQFF.

The V call is TRBV20-1, the J call TRBJ2-7; the match to TRBD1 covers 8 bases. V gave up 6 bases and J gave up 4 bases; unmatched junction bases: 14. Germline lookup yields CDR1 DFQATT and CDR2 SNEGSKA (reference sequence). The CDR3 extends over 15 amino acids. CDR3 in DNA: TGCAGTGCCTTGCCGGACAGGGAAGAGTTTTACGAGCAGTACTTC. As protein: CSALPDREEFYEQYF.

The genes are TRBV3-1 and TRBJ2-5, with D perhaps TRBD1 (6 bases). Germline V gene lookup returns CDR1 LGHDT and CDR2 YNNKEL (reference sequence). The CDR3 extends over 16 amino acids. V lost 0 bases, J lost 5 bases, and 16 bases lay in between. CDR3 coding DNA: TGTGCCAGCAGCCAAGACTACAGGGTTTGGCAGGAGACCCAGTACTTC. It codes for CASSQDYRVWQETQYF.

V is TRBV12-3 or TRBV12-4 and J is TRBJ2-3; TRBD2 matches at 11 bases. V shed 6 bases, J shed 3 bases, and the junction held 5 bases outside the gene matches. This CDR3 is built from 15 residues. This chain's CDR3 is CASRLRLAGTDTQYF. The CDR3 bases are TGTGCCAGCAGGCTAAGACTAGCGGGAACAGATACGCAGTATTTT.